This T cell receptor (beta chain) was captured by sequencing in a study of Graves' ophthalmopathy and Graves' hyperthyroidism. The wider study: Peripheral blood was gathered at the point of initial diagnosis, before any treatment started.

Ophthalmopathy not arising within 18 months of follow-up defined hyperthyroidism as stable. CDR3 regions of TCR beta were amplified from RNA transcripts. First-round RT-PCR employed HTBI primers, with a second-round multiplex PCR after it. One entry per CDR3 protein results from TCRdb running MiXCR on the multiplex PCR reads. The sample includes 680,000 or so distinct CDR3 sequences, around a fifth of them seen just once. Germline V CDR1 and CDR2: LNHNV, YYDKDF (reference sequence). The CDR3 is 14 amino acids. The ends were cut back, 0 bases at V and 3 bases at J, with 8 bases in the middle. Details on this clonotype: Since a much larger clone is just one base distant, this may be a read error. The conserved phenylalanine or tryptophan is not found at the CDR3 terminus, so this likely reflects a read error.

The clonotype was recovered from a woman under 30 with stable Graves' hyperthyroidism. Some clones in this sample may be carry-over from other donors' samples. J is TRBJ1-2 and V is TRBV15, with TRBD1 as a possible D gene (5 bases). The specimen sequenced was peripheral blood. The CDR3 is CATSRDLGDYGYTY. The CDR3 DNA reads TGTGCCACCAGCAGAGATCTAGGGGACTATGGCTACACCTAC.